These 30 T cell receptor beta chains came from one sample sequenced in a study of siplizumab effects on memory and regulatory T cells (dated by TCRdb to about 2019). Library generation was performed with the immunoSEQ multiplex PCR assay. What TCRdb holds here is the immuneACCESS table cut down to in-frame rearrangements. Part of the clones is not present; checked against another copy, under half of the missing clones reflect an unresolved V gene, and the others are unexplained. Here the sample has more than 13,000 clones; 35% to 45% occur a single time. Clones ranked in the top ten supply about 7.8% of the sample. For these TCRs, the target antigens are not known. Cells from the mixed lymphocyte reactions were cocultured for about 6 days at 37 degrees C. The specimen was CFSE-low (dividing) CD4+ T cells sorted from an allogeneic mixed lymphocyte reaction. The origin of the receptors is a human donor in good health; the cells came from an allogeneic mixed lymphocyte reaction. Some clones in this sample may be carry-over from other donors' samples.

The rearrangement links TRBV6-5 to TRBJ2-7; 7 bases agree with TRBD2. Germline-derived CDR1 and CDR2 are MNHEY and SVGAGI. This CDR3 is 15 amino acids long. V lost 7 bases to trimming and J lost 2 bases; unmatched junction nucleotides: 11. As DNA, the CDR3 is TGTGCCAGCAACCAACCGAGCGGGATCACCTACGAGCAGTACTTC. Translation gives CASNQPSGITYEQYF.

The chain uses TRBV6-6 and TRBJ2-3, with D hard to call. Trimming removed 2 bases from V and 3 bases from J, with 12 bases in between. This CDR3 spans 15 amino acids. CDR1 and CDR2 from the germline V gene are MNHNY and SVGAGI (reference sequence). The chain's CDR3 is CASSYGGRTTDTQYF. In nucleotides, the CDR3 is TGTGCCAGCAGTTACGGTGGCAGGACGACAGATACGCAGTATTTT.

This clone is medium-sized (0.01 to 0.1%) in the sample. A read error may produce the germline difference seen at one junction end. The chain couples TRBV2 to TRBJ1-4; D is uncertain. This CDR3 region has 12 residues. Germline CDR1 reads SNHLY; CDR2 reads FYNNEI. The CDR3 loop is CASSAKVETVVF. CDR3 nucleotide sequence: TGTGCCAGCAGCGCCAAGGTCGAGACGGTCGTTTTT.

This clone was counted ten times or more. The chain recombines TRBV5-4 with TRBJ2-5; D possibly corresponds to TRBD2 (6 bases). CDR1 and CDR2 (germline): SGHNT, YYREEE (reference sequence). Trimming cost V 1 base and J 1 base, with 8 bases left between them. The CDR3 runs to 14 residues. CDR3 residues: CASSLPSVQETQYF. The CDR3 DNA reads TGTGCCAGCAGCTTGCCTAGCGTCCAAGAGACCCAGTACTTC.

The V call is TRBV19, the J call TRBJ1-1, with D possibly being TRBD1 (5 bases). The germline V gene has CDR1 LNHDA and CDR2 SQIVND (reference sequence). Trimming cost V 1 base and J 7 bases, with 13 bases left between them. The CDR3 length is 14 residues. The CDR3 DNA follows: TGTGCCAGTAGTATAGCCGCGGGGAGGGGTGAAGCTTTCTTT. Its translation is CASSIAAGRGEAFF.

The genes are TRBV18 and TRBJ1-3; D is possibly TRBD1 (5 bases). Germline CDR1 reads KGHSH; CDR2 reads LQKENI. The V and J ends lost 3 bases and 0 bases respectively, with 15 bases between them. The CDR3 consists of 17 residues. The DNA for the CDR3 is TGTGCCAGCTCACCCCGACAGACCTCTACCTCTGGAAACACCATATATTTT. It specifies CASSPRQTSTSGNTIYF.

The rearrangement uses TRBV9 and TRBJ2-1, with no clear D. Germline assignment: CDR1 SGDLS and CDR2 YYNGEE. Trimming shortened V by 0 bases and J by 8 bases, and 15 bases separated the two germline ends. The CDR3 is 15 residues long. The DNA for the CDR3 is TGTGCCAGCAGCGTAGCTGCCGGGTTTGGGGATGAGCAGTTCTTC. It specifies CASSVAAGFGDEQFF.

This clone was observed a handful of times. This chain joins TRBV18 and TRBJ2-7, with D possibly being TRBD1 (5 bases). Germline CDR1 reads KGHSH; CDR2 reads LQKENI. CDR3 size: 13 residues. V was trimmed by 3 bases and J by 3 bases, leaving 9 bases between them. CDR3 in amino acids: CASSPRQNYEQYF. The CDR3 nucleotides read TGTGCCAGCTCACCTCGACAGAACTACGAGCAGTACTTC.

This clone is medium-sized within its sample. CDR3 bases: TGTGCCAGCAGCACGTGGACGGAAGCCTACGAGCAGTACTTC. It yields the protein CASSTWTEAYEQYF. The gene calls are TRBV7-8 and TRBJ2-7; no reliable D call. V lost 5 bases and J lost 2, with 13 bases in between. The length of the CDR3 is 14 residues. The germline gives CDR1 SGHVS, CDR2 FQNEAQ.

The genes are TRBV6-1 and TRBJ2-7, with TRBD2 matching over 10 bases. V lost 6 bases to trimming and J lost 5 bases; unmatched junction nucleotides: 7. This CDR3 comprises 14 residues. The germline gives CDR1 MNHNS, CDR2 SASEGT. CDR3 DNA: TGTGCCAGCAGAATAGCGGGAGGAGTCCACGAGCAGTACTTC. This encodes CASRIAGGVHEQYF.

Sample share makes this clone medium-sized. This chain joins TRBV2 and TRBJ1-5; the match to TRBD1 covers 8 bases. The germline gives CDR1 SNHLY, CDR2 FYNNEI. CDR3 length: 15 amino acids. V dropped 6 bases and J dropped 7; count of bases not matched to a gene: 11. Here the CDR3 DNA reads TGTGCCAGCAGGGCTTTGGCAGGGGGCGGCCAGCCCCAGCATTTT. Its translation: CASRALAGGGQPQHF.

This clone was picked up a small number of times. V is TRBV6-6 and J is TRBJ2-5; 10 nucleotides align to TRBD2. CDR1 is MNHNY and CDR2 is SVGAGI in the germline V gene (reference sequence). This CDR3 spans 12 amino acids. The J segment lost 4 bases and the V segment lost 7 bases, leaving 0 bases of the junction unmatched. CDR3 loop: CASKRGGETQYF. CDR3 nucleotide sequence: TGTGCCAGCAAGCGGGGGGGAGAGACCCAGTACTTC.

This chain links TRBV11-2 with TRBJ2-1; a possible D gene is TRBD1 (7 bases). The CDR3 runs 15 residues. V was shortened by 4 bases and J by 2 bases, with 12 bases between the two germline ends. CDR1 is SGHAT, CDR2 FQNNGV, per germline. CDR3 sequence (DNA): TGTGCCAGCAGCTACCAGGGGGGCCCCTACAATGAGCAGTTCTTC. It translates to CASSYQGGPYNEQFF.

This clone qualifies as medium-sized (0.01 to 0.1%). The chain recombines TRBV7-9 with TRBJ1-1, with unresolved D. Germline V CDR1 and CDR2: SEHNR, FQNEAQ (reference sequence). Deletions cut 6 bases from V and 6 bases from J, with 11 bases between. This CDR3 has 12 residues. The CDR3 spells CASSPTQAEAFF. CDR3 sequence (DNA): TGTGCCAGCAGTCCCACTCAGGCTGAAGCTTTCTTT.

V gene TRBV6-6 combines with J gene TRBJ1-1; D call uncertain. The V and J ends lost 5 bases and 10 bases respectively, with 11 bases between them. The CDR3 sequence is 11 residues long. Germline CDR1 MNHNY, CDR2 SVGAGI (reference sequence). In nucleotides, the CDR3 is TGTGCCAGCAGTGAATTCCGTGGAGCTTTCTTT. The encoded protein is CASSEFRGAFF.

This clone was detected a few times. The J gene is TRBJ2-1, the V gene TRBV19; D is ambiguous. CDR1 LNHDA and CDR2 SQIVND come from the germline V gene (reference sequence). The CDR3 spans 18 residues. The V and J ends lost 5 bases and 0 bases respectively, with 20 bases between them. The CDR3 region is CASSPHLGIPSSYNEQFF. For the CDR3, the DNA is TGTGCCAGTAGTCCCCACCTGGGGATCCCTAGCTCCTACAATGAGCAGTTCTTC.

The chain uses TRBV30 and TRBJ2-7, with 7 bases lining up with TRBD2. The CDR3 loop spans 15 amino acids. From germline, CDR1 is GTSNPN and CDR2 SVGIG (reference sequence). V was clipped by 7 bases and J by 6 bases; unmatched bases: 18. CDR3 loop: CASQEREGRVSEQYF. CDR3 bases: TGTGCCTCCCAAGAGAGGGAGGGCCGAGTGAGCGAGCAGTACTTC.

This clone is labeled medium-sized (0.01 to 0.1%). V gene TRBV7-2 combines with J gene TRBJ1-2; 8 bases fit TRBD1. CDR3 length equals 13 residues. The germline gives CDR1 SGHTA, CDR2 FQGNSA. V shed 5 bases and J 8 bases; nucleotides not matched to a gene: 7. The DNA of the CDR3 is TGTGCCAGCAGCCCGGACAGGGTTGACGGCTACACCTTC. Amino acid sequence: CASSPDRVDGYTF.

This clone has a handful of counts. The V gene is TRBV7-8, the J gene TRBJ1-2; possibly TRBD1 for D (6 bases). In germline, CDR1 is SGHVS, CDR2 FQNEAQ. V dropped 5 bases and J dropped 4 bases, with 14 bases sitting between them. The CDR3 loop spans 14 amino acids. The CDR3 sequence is CASSTSLQGYGYTF. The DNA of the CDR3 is TGTGCCAGCAGCACGAGCTTACAGGGCTATGGCTACACCTTC.

Written as DNA, the CDR3 is TGCGCCAGCAGCCAAGGACGGGGGGCGCTAGCGGGAGGTATGTCAGATACGCAGTATTTT. The encoded protein is CASSQGRGALAGGMSDTQYF. The rearrangement joins TRBV4-1 to TRBJ2-3; 11 bases line up with TRBD2. The CDR3 loop spans 20 amino acids. The junction had 16 bases not matched to a gene; V was cut back by 1 base and J by 4 bases. Germline V gives CDR1 MGHRA, CDR2 YSYEKL.

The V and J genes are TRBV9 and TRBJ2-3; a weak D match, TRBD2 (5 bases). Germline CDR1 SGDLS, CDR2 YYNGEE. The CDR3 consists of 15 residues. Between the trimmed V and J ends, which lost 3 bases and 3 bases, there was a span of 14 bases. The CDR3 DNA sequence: TGTGCCAGCAGCGAAGGACTGGTTGGTACAGATACGCAGTATTTT. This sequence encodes CASSEGLVGTDTQYF.

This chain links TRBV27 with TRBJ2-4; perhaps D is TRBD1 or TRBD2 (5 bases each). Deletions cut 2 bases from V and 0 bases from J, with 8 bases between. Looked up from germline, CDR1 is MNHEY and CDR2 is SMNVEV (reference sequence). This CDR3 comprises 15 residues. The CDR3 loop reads CASSLRGVAKNIQYF. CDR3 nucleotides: TGTGCCAGCAGTTTACGAGGGGTAGCCAAAAACATTCAGTACTTC.

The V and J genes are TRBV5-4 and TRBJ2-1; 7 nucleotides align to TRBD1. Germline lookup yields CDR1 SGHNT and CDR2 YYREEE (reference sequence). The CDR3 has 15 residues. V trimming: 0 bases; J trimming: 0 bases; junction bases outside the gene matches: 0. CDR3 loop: CASSLGQGSYNEQFF. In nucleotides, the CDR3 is TGTGCCAGCAGCTTGGGACAGGGCTCCTACAATGAGCAGTTCTTC.

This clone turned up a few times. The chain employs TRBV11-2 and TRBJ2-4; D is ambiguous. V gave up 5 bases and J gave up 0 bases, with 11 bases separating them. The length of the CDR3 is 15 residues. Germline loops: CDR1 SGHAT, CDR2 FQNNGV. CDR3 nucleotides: TGTGCCAGCAGCCCGCGTGGGATAGCCAAAAACATTCAGTACTTC. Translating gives CASSPRGIAKNIQYF.

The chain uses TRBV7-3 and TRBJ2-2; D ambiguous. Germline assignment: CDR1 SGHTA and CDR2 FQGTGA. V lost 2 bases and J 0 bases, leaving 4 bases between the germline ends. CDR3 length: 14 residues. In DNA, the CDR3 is TGTGCCAGCAGCTTAGGGACGAACACCGGGGAGCTGTTTTTT. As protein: CASSLGTNTGELFF.

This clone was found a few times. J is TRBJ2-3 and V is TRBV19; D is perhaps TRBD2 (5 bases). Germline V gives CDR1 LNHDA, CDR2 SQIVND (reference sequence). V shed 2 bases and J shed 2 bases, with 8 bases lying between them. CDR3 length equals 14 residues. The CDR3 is CASSIQRNTDTQYF. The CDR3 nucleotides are TGTGCCAGTAGTATACAGCGGAACACAGATACGCAGTATTTT.

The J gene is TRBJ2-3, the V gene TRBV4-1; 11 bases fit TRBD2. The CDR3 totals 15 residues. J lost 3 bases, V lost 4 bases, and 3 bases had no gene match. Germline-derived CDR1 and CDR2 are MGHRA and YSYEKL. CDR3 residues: CASSLSGRGTDTQYF. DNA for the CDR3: TGCGCCAGCAGCCTTAGCGGGAGGGGGACAGATACGCAGTATTTT.

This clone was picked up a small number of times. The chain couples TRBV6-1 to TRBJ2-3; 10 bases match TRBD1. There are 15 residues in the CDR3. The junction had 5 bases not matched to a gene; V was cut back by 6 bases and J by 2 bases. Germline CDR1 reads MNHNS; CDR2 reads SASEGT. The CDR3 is CASRSDRGHTDTQYF. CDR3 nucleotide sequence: TGTGCCAGCAGGTCCGACAGGGGGCACACAGATACGCAGTATTTT.

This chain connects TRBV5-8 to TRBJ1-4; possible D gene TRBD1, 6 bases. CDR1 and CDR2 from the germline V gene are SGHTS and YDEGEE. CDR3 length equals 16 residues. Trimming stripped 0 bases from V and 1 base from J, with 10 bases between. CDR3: CASSLGQGRTNEKLFF. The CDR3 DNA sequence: TGTGCCAGCAGCTTGGGGCAGGGGCGAACTAATGAAAAACTGTTTTTT.

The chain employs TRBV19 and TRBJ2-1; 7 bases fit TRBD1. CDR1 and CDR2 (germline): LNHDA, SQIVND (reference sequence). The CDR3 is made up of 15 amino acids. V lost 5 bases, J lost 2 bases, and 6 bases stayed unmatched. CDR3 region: CASSVIQGTYNEQFF. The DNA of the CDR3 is TGTGCCAGTAGTGTAATACAGGGGACCTACAATGAGCAGTTCTTC.